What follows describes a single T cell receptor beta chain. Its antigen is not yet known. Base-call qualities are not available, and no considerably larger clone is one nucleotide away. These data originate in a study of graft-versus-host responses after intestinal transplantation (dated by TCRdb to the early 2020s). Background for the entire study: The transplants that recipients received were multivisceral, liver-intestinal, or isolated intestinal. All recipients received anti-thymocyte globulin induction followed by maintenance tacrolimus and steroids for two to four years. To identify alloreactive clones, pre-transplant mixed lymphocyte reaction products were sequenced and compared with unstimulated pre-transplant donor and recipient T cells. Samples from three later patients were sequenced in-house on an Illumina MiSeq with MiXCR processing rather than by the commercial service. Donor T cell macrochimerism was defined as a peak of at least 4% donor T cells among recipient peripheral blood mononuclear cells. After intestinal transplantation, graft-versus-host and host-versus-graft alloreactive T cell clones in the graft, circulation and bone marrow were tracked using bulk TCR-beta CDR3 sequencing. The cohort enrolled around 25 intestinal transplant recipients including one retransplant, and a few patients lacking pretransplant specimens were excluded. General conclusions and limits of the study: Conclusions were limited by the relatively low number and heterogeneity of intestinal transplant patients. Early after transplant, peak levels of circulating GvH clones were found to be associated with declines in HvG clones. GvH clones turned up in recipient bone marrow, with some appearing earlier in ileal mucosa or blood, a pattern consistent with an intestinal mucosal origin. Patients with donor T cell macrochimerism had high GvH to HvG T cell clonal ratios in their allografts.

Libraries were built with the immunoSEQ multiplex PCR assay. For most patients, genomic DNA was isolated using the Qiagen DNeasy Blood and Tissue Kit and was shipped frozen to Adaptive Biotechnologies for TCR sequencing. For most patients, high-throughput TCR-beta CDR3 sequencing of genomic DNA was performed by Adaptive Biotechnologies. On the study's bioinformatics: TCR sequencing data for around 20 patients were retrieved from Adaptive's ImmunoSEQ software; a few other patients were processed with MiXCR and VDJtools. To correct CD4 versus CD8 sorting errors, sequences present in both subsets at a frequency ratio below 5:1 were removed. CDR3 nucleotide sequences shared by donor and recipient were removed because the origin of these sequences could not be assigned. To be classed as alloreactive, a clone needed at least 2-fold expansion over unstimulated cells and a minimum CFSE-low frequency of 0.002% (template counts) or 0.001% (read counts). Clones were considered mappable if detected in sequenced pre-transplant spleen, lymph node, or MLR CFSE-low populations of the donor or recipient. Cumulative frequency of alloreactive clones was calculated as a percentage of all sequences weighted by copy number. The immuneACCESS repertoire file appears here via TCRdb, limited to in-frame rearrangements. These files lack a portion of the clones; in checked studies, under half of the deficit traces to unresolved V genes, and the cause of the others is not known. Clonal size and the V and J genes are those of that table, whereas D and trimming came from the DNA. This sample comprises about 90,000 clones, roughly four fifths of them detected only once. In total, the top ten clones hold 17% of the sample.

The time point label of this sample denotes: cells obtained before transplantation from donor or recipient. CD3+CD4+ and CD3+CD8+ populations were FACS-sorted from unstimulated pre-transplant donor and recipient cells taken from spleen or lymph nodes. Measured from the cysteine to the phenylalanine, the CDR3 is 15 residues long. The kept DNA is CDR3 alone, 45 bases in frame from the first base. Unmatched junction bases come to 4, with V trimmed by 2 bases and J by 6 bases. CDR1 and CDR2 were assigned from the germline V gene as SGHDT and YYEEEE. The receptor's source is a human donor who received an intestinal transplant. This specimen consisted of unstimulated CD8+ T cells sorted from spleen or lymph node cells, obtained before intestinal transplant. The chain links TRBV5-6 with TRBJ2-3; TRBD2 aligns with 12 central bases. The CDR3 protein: CASSLGLAGGDTQYF. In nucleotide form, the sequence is TGTGCCAGCAGCTTAGGTCTAGCGGGAGGGGATACGCAGTATTTT.